This TCR beta chain was sequenced in a study of blood T cells in healthy people across ages. Study-wide results and limits: A roughly linear age-dependent decrease characterized TCR beta diversity per million T cells. Any conclusive comparison of naive versus antigen-experienced cells was prevented by using unsorted PBMCs.

Using a J-beta primer mix together with a sample-barcoded 5' primer, a second PCR was run for roughly 7 to 11 cycles. Unique molecular identifiers of 12 random nucleotides labeled each cDNA. TCRdb re-analysed the 5' RACE reads in MiXCR, keeping a single row per CDR3 protein. The data show roughly 1.4 million distinct CDR3 sequences, around 59% seen once. Losses at the gene ends were 3 bases for V and 9 bases for J; bases not matched to a gene: 8. Germline loops: CDR1 SGHRS, CDR2 YFSETQ. The CDR3 sequence is 15 residues long. Comment on this clonotype: The antigen is unknown.

The sample was blood. The receptor comes from a man in his late teens or twenties in good health. The J gene is TRBJ1-6, the V gene TRBV5-1; TRBD1 aligns across 8 bases. As DNA, the CDR3 is TGCGCCAGCAGCTCGAGGCAGGGGGCTGTTTCACCCCTCCACTTT. Amino acid sequence: CASSSRQGAVSPLHF.